The clone carrying this T cell receptor beta chain was seen at least ten times. What it recognizes is unknown. The PBMCs were taken from less than 11 ml of fresh peripheral blood. This sample stems from a study of T cells in Graves' hyperthyroidism and ophthalmopathy. The CDR3 has 13 residues. Trimming removed 3 bases at V and 1 base at J, with 7 bases between. The TCR beta CDR3 regions underwent amplification using RNA transcripts as the source. The HTBI primer set drove a first-round RT-PCR of the TCR CDR3. Using its own MiXCR run on the multiplex PCR reads, TCRdb lists one record per CDR3 protein. This table holds 350,000 to 450,000 distinct CDR3 sequences, about an eighth found once. The study, taken as a whole, reports: Separation of ophthalmopathy from stable hyperthyroidism was achieved by a 13 V-J model.

This clonotype originated in a man aged 50 to 60 with Graves' ophthalmopathy. The chain uses TRBV12-3 or TRBV12-4 and TRBJ2-7, with a possible D match to TRBD2 (5 bases). Sample: blood. CDR3 coding DNA: TGTGCCAGCAGTTTTAAGCGGTCCTACGAGCAGTACTTC. Translation: CASSFKRSYEQYF.